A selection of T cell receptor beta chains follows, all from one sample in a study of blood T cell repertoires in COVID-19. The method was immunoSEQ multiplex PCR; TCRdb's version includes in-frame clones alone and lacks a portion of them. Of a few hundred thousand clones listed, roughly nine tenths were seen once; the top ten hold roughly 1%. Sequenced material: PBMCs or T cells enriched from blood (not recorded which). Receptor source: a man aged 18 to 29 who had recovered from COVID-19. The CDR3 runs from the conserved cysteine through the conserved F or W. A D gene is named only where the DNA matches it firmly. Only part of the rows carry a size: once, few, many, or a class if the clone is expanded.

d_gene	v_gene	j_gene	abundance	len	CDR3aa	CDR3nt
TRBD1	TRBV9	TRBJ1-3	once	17	CASSVGGQGRSGNTIYF	TGTGCCAGCAGCGTAGGGGGACAGGGTAGGTCCGGAAACACCATATATTTT
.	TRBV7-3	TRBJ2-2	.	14	CASSLSTRTGELFF	TGTGCCAGCAGCTTAAGCACAAGAACCGGGGAGCTGTTTTTT
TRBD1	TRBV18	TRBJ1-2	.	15	CASSVENAPRGGYTF	TGTGCCAGCTCGGTGGAGAACGCTCCCAGGGGGGGCTACACCTTC
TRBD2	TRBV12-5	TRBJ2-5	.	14	CASGSGGGQETQYF	TGTGCTAGTGGTTCCGGCGGGGGGCAAGAGACCCAGTACTTC
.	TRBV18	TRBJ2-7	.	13	CASSPAASYEQYF	TGTGCCAGCTCACCGGCGGCTTCCTACGAGCAGTACTTC
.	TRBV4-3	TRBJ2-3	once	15	CASSQDGGSGDTQYF	TGCGCCAGCAGCCAAGATGGGGGGAGCGGGGATACGCAGTATTTT
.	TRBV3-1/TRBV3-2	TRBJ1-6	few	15	CASSQGTGVNSPLHF	TGTGCCAGCAGCCAAGGGACGGGAGTTAATTCACCCCTCCACTTT
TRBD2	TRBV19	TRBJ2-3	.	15	CASSIVSGRADTQYF	TGTGCCAGTAGTATAGTGAGCGGGAGGGCAGATACGCAGTATTTT
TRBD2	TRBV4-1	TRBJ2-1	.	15	CASSQRLAGGSEQFF	TGCGCCAGCAGCCAAAGACTAGCGGGGGGATCTGAGCAGTTCTTC
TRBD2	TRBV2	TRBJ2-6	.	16	CASRTSGGTGANVLTF	TGTGCCAGCAGGACGTCGGGGGGAACTGGGGCCAACGTCCTGACTTTC
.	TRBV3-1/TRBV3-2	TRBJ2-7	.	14	CASSQTRGTYEQYF	TGTGCCAGCAGCCAGACAAGGGGAACCTACGAGCAGTACTTC
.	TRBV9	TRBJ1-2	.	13	CASSAALGDGYTF	TGTGCCAGCAGCGCGGCCCTCGGGGATGGCTACACCTTC
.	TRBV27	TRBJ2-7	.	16	CASSLEIGTFAYEQYF	TGTGCCAGCAGTTTAGAGATCGGGACTTTCGCCTACGAGCAGTACTTC
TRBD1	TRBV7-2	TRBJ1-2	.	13	CASSPRQGYGYTF	TGTGCCAGCAGCCCGAGACAGGGGTATGGCTACACCTTC
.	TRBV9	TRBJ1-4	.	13	CASSVSGGEKLFF	TGTGCCAGCAGCGTCTCTGGGGGGGAAAAACTGTTTTTT